This TCR beta chain appears in the sequencing data of a study of blood T cell repertoires in COVID-19. Across the whole study: The analysed material was cDNA or gDNA that came from T cells, B-cell-depleted T cells, or PBMCs.

Those who participated ranged in age from roughly 18 to 90 years and resided in around 22 US areas. Membership in each cohort depended on participant-reported clinical history. In the original analysis: Reference gene primer amplification in the assay estimated nucleated cell counts. Generated by immunoSEQ multiplex PCR, the TCRdb table keeps only in-frame clones and is missing some. V and J calls and clone size are as listed in that table; D and trimming were resolved from the DNA. The sample has roughly 360,000 clones, about four fifths seen once; the top ten hold approximately 4.7%. This clone appeared a single time. This CDR3 contains 15 residues. The V end lost 5 bases, the J end lost 2 bases, and 15 bases lay between the germline ends. Germline values: CDR1 SGHVS, CDR2 FNYEAQ.

The sequence derives from a woman aged 45 to 65 who had recovered from COVID-19. The rearrangement links TRBV7-6 to TRBJ1-1; perhaps TRBD1 as D (5 bases). Sequenced input: PBMCs or T cells enriched from blood (not recorded which). The CDR3 reads CASSARTSGNTEAFF. DNA of the CDR3: TGTGCCAGCAGCGCCCGGACATCTGGAAACACTGAAGCTTTCTTT.